These 15 T cell receptor beta chains came from one sample sequenced in a study of circulating and synovial CD4+ cells in juvenile arthritis. This table comes from immunoSEQ multiplex PCR, and its TCRdb copy is limited to in-frame clones, with some not included. The sample has some 35,000 clones, about 95% seen once. The sequenced sample consisted of CD4+ T cells from blood. The receptors derive from a human donor with juvenile idiopathic arthritis.

The chain carries TRBV6-5 and TRBJ1-2, with D tentatively TRBD1 (6 bases). Germline values: CDR1 MNHEY, CDR2 SVGAGI. Trimming removed 0 bases from V and 4 bases from J, with 12 bases in between. The CDR3 contains 15 residues. The CDR3 DNA is TGTGCCAGCAGTTACTCGGGGAGGGGGGCCTATGGCTACACCTTC. Translation: CASSYSGRGAYGYTF.

This sequence joins TRBV6-6 and TRBJ2-7, with 8 bases that match TRBD1. The CDR3 is 16 residues long. The V gene's germline CDR1 is MNHNY and CDR2 SVGAGI (reference sequence). J lost 2 bases, V lost 0 bases, and 6 bases had no gene match. CDR3 sequence reads: CASSYSLGQVAYEQYF. The CDR3 DNA follows: TGTGCCAGCAGTTACTCGCTGGGACAGGTCGCCTACGAGCAGTACTTC.

This clone was counted a few times. This chain uses TRBV14 with TRBJ1-1; D is unclear. The germline V gene has CDR1 SGHDN and CDR2 FVKESK. The CDR3 sequence is 14 residues long. V was trimmed by 4 bases and J by 3 bases, leaving 12 bases between them. The CDR3 nucleotides read TGTGCCAGCAGCCCAGGATCGTGGGACACTGAAGCTTTCTTT. Encoded protein: CASSPGSWDTEAFF.

This clone occurred once. The chain carries TRBV28 and TRBJ1-4; 7 nucleotides agree with TRBD1. Looked up from germline, CDR1 is MDHEN and CDR2 is SYDVKM. Trimming took 5 bases from V and 10 from J; bases not matched to a gene: 10. The CDR3 runs to 14 residues. The CDR3 spells CASSDETGLGKLFF. The CDR3 bases are TGTGCCAGCAGTGACGAGACAGGGTTAGGAAAACTGTTTTTT.

This rearrangement joins TRBV10-3 to TRBJ1-6; no clear D gene. V gave up 7 bases and J gave up 6 bases, with 10 bases separating them. The V gene's germline CDR1 is ENHRY and CDR2 SYGVKD. This CDR3 region has 13 residues. The DNA of the CDR3 is TGTGCCATCAAGTTGGGCATTAATTCACCCCTCCACTTT. It specifies CAIKLGINSPLHF.

This clone has a single count. The V call is TRBV18, the J call TRBJ1-2; a possible D gene is TRBD1 (6 bases). Trimming stripped 3 bases from V and 2 bases from J, with 13 bases between. Germline V gene lookup returns CDR1 KGHSH and CDR2 LQKENI. The CDR3 sequence is 15 residues long. As DNA, the CDR3 is TGTGCCAGCTCACCCTTGAGGACAGAAAACTATGGCTACACCTTC. Protein product: CASSPLRTENYGYTF. Using reference TRBV18 and TRBJ1-2 for the parts outside the CDR3, the full variable domain is NAGVMQNPRHLVRRRGQEARLRCSPMKGHSHVYWYRQLPEEGLKFMVYLQKENIIDESGMPKERFSAEFPKEGPSILRIQQVVRGDSAAYFCASSPLRTENYGYTFGSGTRLTVV.

The rearrangement links TRBV11-2 to TRBJ2-5; D may be TRBD1 (8 bases). V dropped 4 bases and J dropped 4 bases, with 16 bases sitting between them. Germline lookup yields CDR1 SGHAT and CDR2 FQNNGV. CDR3 length: 15 residues. The CDR3 region has the DNA TGTGCCAGCAGCTCCCGGACAGGGAGGGGAGAGACCCAGTACTTC. As protein: CASSSRTGRGETQYF.

The chain joins TRBV4-1 to TRBJ1-2, with 7 bases identical to TRBD1. V lost 0 bases to trimming and J lost 8 bases; unmatched junction nucleotides: 6. Germline assignment: CDR1 MGHRA and CDR2 YSYEKL. The CDR3 totals 14 residues. CDR3 region: CASSQDLPGGGYTF. The DNA for the CDR3 is TGCGCCAGCAGCCAAGATCTTCCAGGGGGAGGCTACACCTTC.

As DNA, the CDR3 is TGTGTCCCCCGGTTTCTTAGCAATCAGCCCCAGCATTTT. It yields the protein CVPRFLSNQPQHF. V gene TRBV6-5 combines with J gene TRBJ1-5; D gene ambiguous. Germline V lookup: CDR1 MNHEY, CDR2 SVGAGI. This CDR3 is 13 amino acids long.

The gene calls are TRBV6-1 and TRBJ2-2; D unresolved. The CDR3 runs to 12 residues. V was clipped by 6 bases and J by 5 bases, with 7 bases between them. Germline V gene lookup returns CDR1 MNHNS and CDR2 SASEGT. CDR3 protein: CASRVRTGELFF. DNA of the CDR3: TGTGCCAGCAGGGTCAGGACCGGGGAGCTGTTTTTT.

The chain combines TRBV6-5 with TRBJ2-2; D possibly corresponds to TRBD1 (6 bases). V dropped 10 bases and J dropped 4 bases, with 13 bases sitting between them. This CDR3 has 13 amino acids. Germline loops: CDR1 MNHEY, CDR2 SVGAGI. DNA for the CDR3: TGTGCCACCGGGACACCTTTCACCGGGGAGCTGTTTTTT. It specifies CATGTPFTGELFF.

This clone was found once. The chain is built from TRBV6-1 and TRBJ2-7, with 12 bases matching TRBD2. Germline V gives CDR1 MNHNS, CDR2 SASEGT. V was pared by 2 bases and J by 2 bases, with 7 bases of the junction left unmatched. CDR3 size: 17 residues. As DNA, the CDR3 is TGTGCCAGCAGTGAAAGCGGTTGGACTAGCGGGACCTACGAGCAGTACTTC. Translation: CASSESGWTSGTYEQYF.

This chain connects TRBV15 to TRBJ1-5; 8 nucleotides align to TRBD1. CDR3 length equals 13 residues. CDR1 and CDR2 from the germline V gene are LNHNV and YYDKDF (reference sequence). V trimming: 4 bases; J trimming: 5 bases; junction bases outside the gene matches: 1. This CDR3 is CATSKTGDQPQHF. Here the CDR3 DNA reads TGTGCCACCAGCAAGACAGGGGATCAGCCCCAGCATTTT.

The genes are TRBV7-6 and TRBJ2-1; 8 bases align to TRBD2. CDR3 length equals 15 residues. J lost 4 bases, V lost 4 bases, and 6 bases had no gene match. In germline, CDR1 is SGHVS, CDR2 FNYEAQ. CDR3 sequence: CASSSVGGAYNEQFF. DNA for the CDR3: TGTGCCAGCAGCTCTGTCGGGGGGGCTTACAATGAGCAGTTCTTC.

The genes are TRBV4-3 and TRBJ1-4; 7 nucleotides line up with TRBD1. The V gene end was trimmed by 0 bases and the J gene end by 11 bases; junction bases not matched to a gene: 15. This CDR3 has 17 amino acids. Germline CDR1 reads LGHNA; CDR2 reads YSLEER. The DNA for the CDR3 is TGCGCCAGCAGCCAAGACCAGGGGGGCGTCAGAATGGGGAAACTGTTTTTT. This encodes CASSQDQGGVRMGKLFF.